This T cell receptor (beta chain) was captured by sequencing in a study of CD8 T cells in ankylosing spondylitis. Quantitative 5'-RACE with molecular barcodes generated TCR beta libraries. Each CDR3 protein gets one entry after TCRdb re-called the 5' RACE reads with MiXCR. Of a few hundred thousand distinct CDR3 sequences listed, roughly 10% were seen once; the top ten hold 6% to 8%. Study results and limitations: Clones linked to disease were reported to show significant enrichment in matched ankylosing spondylitis synovial fluid. Disease-linked clones were CD8+ and relatively rare in peripheral blood. Apparently characteristic of ankylosing spondylitis blood was a TCR beta motif (eight highly homologous variants).

The CDR3 is made up of 12 amino acids. Germline V gives CDR1 MDHEN, CDR2 SYDVKM. V lost 4 bases and J lost 10, with 11 bases in between. As for this clonotype: Antigen specificity is unknown.

The sequenced sample was blood, either unsorted or a sorted T cell fraction (not recorded which). This clonotype originated in a male donor with ankylosing spondylitis or in good health (not recorded which). This chain joins TRBV28 and TRBJ2-1; D is unresolved. In DNA, the CDR3 is TGTGCCAGCAGTTCCCCCTCCCGCGAGCAGTTCTTC. Protein sequence: CASSSPSREQFF.